The clone carrying this TCR beta chain is a singleton in its sample. These data belong to a study of T cell changes during pregnancy in multiple sclerosis. Only in-frame clones appear in the TCRdb table, and some are missing; sequencing was by immunoSEQ multiplex PCR. The sample has tens of thousands of clones, 91% seen once. Sequencing was performed on CD4+ T cells from peripheral blood mononuclear cells, taken before pregnancy. The origin of this receptor is a female donor with multiple sclerosis, enrolled in a pregnancy study.

DNA for the CDR3: TGTGCCTGGAGTGTACACGGGAGGGATAACTATGGCTACACCTTC. This gives the protein CAWSVHGRDNYGYTF. This rearrangement joins TRBV30 to TRBJ1-2; no definite D call. The V gene lost 0 bases and the J gene lost 1 base, with 12 bases spanning the gap. CDR3 length equals 15 residues. Germline V gives CDR1 GTSNPN, CDR2 SVGIG (reference sequence).